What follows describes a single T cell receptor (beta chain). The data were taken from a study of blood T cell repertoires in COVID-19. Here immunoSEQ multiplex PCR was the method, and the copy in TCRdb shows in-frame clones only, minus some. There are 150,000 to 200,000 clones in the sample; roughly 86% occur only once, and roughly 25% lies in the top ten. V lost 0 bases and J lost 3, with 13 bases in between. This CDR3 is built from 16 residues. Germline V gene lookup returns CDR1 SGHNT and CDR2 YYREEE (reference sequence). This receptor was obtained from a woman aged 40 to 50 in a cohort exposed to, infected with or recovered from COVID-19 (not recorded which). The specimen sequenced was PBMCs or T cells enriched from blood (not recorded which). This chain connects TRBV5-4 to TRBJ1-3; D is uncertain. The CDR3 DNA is TGTGCCAGCAGCTTGGACGCGGGAGACGGTGGAAACACCATATATTTT. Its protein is CASSLDAGDGGNTIYF. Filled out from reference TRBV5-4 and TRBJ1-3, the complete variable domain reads ETGVTQSPTHLIKTRGQQVTLRCSSQSGHNTVSWYQQALGQGPQFIFQYYREEENGRGNFPPRFSGLQFPNYSSELNVNALELDDSALYLCASSLDAGDGGNTIYFGEGSWLTVV.